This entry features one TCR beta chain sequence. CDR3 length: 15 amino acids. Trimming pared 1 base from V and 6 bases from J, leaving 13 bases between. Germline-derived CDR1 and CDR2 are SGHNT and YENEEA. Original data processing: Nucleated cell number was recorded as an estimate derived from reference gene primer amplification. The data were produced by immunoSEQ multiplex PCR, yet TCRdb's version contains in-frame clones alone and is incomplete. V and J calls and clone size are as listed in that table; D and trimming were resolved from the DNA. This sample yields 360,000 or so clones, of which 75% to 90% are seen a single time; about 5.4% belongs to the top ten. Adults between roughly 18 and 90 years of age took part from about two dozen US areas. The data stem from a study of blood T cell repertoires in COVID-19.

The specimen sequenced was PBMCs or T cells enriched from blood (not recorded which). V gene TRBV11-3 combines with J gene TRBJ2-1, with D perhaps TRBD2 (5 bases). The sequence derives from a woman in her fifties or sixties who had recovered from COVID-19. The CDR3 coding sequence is TGTGCCAGCAGCTTAGGTCGTATCGGGATCAATGAGCAGTTCTTC. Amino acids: CASSLGRIGINEQFF.